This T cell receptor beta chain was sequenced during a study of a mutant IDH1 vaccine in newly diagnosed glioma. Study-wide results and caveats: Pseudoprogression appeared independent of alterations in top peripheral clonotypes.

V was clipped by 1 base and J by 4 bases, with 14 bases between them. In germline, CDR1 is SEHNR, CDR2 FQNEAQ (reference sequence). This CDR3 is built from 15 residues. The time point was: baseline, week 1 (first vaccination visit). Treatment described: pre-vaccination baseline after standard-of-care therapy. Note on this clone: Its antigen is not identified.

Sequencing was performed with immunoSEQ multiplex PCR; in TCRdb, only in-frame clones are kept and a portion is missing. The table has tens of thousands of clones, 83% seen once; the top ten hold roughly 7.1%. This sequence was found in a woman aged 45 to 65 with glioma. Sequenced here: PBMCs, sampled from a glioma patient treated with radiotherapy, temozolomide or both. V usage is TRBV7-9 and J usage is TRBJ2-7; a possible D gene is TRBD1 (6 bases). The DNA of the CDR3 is TGTGCCAGCAGCTTAGGAGACAGGTGGATGTACGAGCAGTACTTC. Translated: CASSLGDRWMYEQYF.